A single sample is the source of the 15 T cell receptor beta chains below, sequenced in a study of vaccination and CD4 T cells after COVID-19. Sequence data for DNA of cultured CD4+ T cells were generated by the Oncomine TCR Beta short-read assay. In TCRdb, the PCR reads were re-called with MiXCR into one record per CDR3 protein. The sample shows approximately 8,100 distinct CDR3 sequences, approximately 54% of them seen only once. Treatment meaning: roughly 10-day PBMC culture with coronavirus spike peptide pools or control peptides (ViraFEST assay). For these TCRs, the target antigens are not known. Sequencing used CD4+ T cells from blood, cultured in vitro. These receptors all stem from a human donor who had recovered from COVID-19.

A remark on this clonotype: One junction end disagrees with the germline gene, perhaps due to a read error. V and J are TRBV5-1 and TRBJ1-5; D is possibly TRBD1 (6 bases). Germline-derived CDR1 and CDR2 are SGHRS and YFSETQ. The CDR3 extends over 14 amino acids. In nucleotides, the CDR3 is TGCGCCATCAGCCCGGACAGATCCAATCATCCCCAGCATTTT. This sequence encodes CAISPDRSNHPQHF.

This clonotype was observed a handful of times. The chain's CDR3 is CASRGGGVYGYTF. CDR3 DNA: TGTGCCAGCAGGGGGGGAGGTGTCTATGGCTACACCTTC. The rearrangement joins TRBV28 to TRBJ1-2; a possible D gene is TRBD1 (5 bases). Per the germline V gene, CDR1 is MDHEN and CDR2 is SYDVKM. Trimming removed 6 bases from V and 4 bases from J, with 12 bases in between. This CDR3 comprises 13 residues.

The rearrangement links TRBV11-2 to TRBJ2-5; 7 bases fit TRBD2. The CDR3 spans 15 residues. Germline CDR1 SGHAT, CDR2 FQNNGV. With V trimmed by 1 base and J by 4 bases, 6 bases remained unmatched. CDR3 loop: CASSLVVREGETQYF. CDR3 DNA sequence: TGTGCCAGCAGCTTAGTGGTCAGGGAGGGAGAGACCCAGTACTTC.

This chain joins TRBV18 and TRBJ1-6; possibly TRBD1 for D (5 bases). V lost 1 base and J 6 bases, leaving 16 bases between the germline ends. The CDR3 covers 17 residues. CDR1 is KGHSH and CDR2 is LQKENI in the germline V gene. This CDR3 reads CASSPLHSREVNSPLHF. The CDR3 DNA reads as TGTGCCAGCTCACCACTTCATTCCAGGGAAGTTAATTCACCCCTCCACTTT. Full variable domain (missing parts from reference TRBV18 and TRBJ1-6): NAGVMQNPRHLVRRRGQEARLRCSPMKGHSHVYWYRQLPEEGLKFMVYLQKENIIDESGMPKERFSAEFPKEGPSILRIQQVVRGDSAAYFCASSPLHSREVNSPLHFGNGTRLTVT.

This chain joins TRBV20-1 and TRBJ2-2, with TRBD2 as a possible D gene (7 bases). The V gene lost 2 bases and the J gene lost 7 bases, with 17 bases spanning the gap. There are 15 residues in the CDR3. Germline CDR1 and CDR2: DFQATT and SNEGSKA (reference sequence). The CDR3 reads CSARSRGASRGELFF. CDR3 sequence (DNA): TGCAGTGCTAGATCCCGGGGGGCCTCCCGCGGGGAGCTGTTTTTT.

This rearrangement joins TRBV20-1 to TRBJ1-2; a weak D match, TRBD1 (5 bases). Deletions cut 4 bases from V and 2 bases from J, with 14 bases between. Germline values: CDR1 DFQATT, CDR2 SNEGSKA (reference sequence). CDR3 size: 14 residues. The CDR3 coding sequence is TGCAGTGCTAATCCACGCGGGGGAAACTATGGCTACACCTTC. Residues: CSANPRGGNYGYTF.

The genes are TRBV10-1 and TRBJ2-3, with D unresolved. This CDR3 spans 11 amino acids. The germline V gene encodes CDR1 WNHNN and CDR2 SYGVQD (reference sequence). The V end was cut by 8 bases, the J end by 11 bases, with 14 bases between. The CDR3 sequence is CASAPGDGQYF. CDR3 sequence (DNA): TGCGCCAGCGCTCCAGGTGATGGGCAGTATTTT.

This clonotype was found a few times. V is TRBV27 and J is TRBJ2-3, with 12 bases that match TRBD2. Germline CDR1 is MNHEY and CDR2 is SMNVEV (reference sequence). The CDR3 runs 16 residues. V shed 6 bases and J 9 bases; nucleotides not matched to a gene: 13. CDR3 nucleotides: TGTGCCAGCAGGCAACTGACGACTAGCGGGAGTAGCACGCAGTATTTT. Amino acid sequence: CASRQLTTSGSSTQYF.

This chain joins TRBV28 and TRBJ2-7, with a weak D call TRBD1 (5 bases). Germline values: CDR1 MDHEN, CDR2 SYDVKM. The V end lost 4 bases, the J end lost 0 bases, and 13 bases lay between the germline ends. CDR3 size: 15 residues. The CDR3 here is CASSSRVGDSYEQYF. The DNA for the CDR3 is TGTGCCAGCAGTTCCCGGGTAGGGGACTCCTACGAGCAGTACTTC.

The chain joins TRBV20-1 to TRBJ2-1; 10 bases align to TRBD2. The junction had 7 bases not matched to a gene; V was cut back by 6 bases and J by 8 bases. This CDR3 has 13 residues. Germline V gives CDR1 DFQATT, CDR2 SNEGSKA (reference sequence). The CDR3 DNA reads as TGCAGTGCAAACACCGGGACTAGCGATGAGCAGTTCTTC. Protein: CSANTGTSDEQFF.

CDR3 DNA sequence: TGTGCCAGCAGTTACATAGGACAGGGAAACACTGAAGCTTTCTTT. Protein product: CASSYIGQGNTEAFF. The chain recombines TRBV6-5 with TRBJ1-1, with TRBD1 matching 8 bases. J lost 2 bases, V lost 2 bases, and 4 bases had no gene match. The CDR3 consists of 15 residues. Germline assignment: CDR1 MNHEY and CDR2 SVGAGI.

V gene TRBV4-1 combines with J gene TRBJ1-2, with D tentatively TRBD1 (5 bases). In germline, CDR1 is MGHRA, CDR2 YSYEKL. CDR3 length: 14 amino acids. Trimming cost V 1 base and J 2 bases, with 8 bases left between them. CDR3 loop: CASSQAQGNYGYTF. In nucleotides, the CDR3 is TGCGCCAGCAGCCAAGCTCAGGGAAACTATGGCTACACCTTC.

The gene calls are TRBV20-1 and TRBJ2-5; D possibly matches TRBD1 or TRBD2 (5 bases each). CDR1 is DFQATT and CDR2 is SNEGSKA in the germline V gene (reference sequence). There are 15 residues in the CDR3. Between the trimmed V and J ends, which lost 6 bases and 5 bases, there was a span of 22 bases. CDR3 protein: CSAVSRDPILETQYF. DNA for the CDR3: TGCAGTGCCGTTTCCCGGGACCCTATTCTCGAGACCCAGTACTTC.

The chain employs TRBV5-1 and TRBJ1-2; D remains unclear. The length of the CDR3 is 16 residues. Germline CDR1 and CDR2: SGHRS and YFSETQ. V dropped 0 bases and J dropped 4 bases, with 16 bases sitting between them. In nucleotides, the CDR3 is TGCGCCAGCAGCTTGGCCCCCAATTCTGGGAGCTATGGCTACACCTTC. This encodes CASSLAPNSGSYGYTF.

The CDR3, as DNA: TGCGCCAGCAGCTTGCAGGGGGTGAAAGGAAACACCATATATTTT. Amino acids: CASSLQGVKGNTIYF. The rearrangement uses TRBV5-1 and TRBJ1-3; 7 bases agree with TRBD1. This CDR3 contains 15 residues. The V and J ends lost 1 base and 4 bases, in that order; junction bases with no gene match: 5. Germline-derived CDR1 and CDR2 are SGHRS and YFSETQ.